The text below deals with one TCR beta chain. The antigen is unknown. The germline V gene encodes CDR1 MNHNS and CDR2 SASEGT. Trimming took 2 bases from V and 2 from J, leaving 11 bases between them. The length of the CDR3 is 15 residues. This entry is derived from a study of long-term antiretroviral therapy in people with HIV. Study-wide findings and caveats: Although diversity increased after ART, it remained lower than in transplant donor controls. Dominant in the repertoire at all time points were clones expanded before ART. Older ART regimens may have been in use when blood was drawn between the mid-2000s and the late 2010s. HIV repertoires showed narrower CDR3 length ranges than controls.

At survey level, the immunoSEQ assay was run in its v3.0 version. Some clones are missing from TCRdb's copy, which holds only in-frame ones; the method was immunoSEQ multiplex PCR. The data contain approximately 17,000 clones, 78% of them singletons. This chain uses TRBV6-1 with TRBJ2-3, with D possibly TRBD1 on 5 matching bases. Specimen: unsorted PBMCs, collected about 3.2 years after starting antiretroviral therapy. The TCR originated in a woman in her forties with HIV. The CDR3 here is CASSEWTFYTDTQYF. The CDR3 nucleotides read TGTGCCAGCAGTGAATGGACATTTTACACAGATACGCAGTATTTT.